This is a list of T cell receptor beta chains from one sample in a study of CD8 T cells in ankylosing spondylitis. Each CDR3 protein is one row after TCRdb ran MiXCR on the 5' RACE reads. The sample includes over 400,000 distinct CDR3 sequences, around 26% of them seen just once. The sample comprised blood, either unsorted or a sorted T cell fraction (not recorded which). The receptor source for this set is a male donor with ankylosing spondylitis. Each CDR3 is given with its conserved first and last residue. The order of the fields is CDR3 DNA, CDR3 protein, clone size, J gene, D gene, CDR3 length, V gene. A D gene is named only where the DNA matches it firmly. Clone size appears in some rows only: once, few, many, or a class for an expanded clone.

TGTGCCAGCAGGGTGATGGGACAAGAGACCCAGTACTTC | CASRVMGQETQYF | few | TRBJ2-5 | . | 13 | TRBV12-3/TRBV12-4
TGCAGCGCCGGGACAGCTAGCACAGATACGCAGTATTTT | CSAGTASTDTQYF | many | TRBJ2-3 | TRBD1 | 13 | TRBV29-1
TGTGCCATCAGTGAGACTAGCCTCGGGGAGACCCAGTACTTC | CAISETSLGETQYF | . | TRBJ2-5 | . | 14 | TRBV10-3
TGTGCCAGCAGCCCACTTGACATAATTCACCCCCTCCACTTT | CASSPLDIIHPLHF | . | TRBJ1-6 | . | 14 | TRBV7-2
TGCGCCAGCAGCCCAGGCATTGGGGGGACCTCCTACGAGCAGTACTTC | CASSPGIGGTSYEQYF | few | TRBJ2-7 | . | 16 | TRBV5-1
TGCGCCAGCACCCCCATAGCGGGAACCTACCAAGAGACCCAGTACTTC | CASTPIAGTYQETQYF | few | TRBJ2-5 | TRBD2 | 16 | TRBV5-1
TGTGCCACCAGTGATTTGACGGGAGGCACAGATACGCAGTATTTT | CATSDLTGGTDTQYF | . | TRBJ2-3 | . | 15 | TRBV24-1
TGCAGTGCTAGAGATAGAAAGGGCAGGGAGCCCCAGCCCCAGCATTTT | CSARDRKGREPQPQHF | . | TRBJ1-5 | . | 16 | TRBV20-1
TGTGCCAGCAGCTCCCCAACTAGCGGGGAGACCCAGTACTTC | CASSSPTSGETQYF | . | TRBJ2-5 | TRBD2 | 14 | TRBV13
TGCAGTGCTTTACAGCGTGGGGACACCGGGGAGCTGTTTTTT | CSALQRGDTGELFF | few | TRBJ2-2 | . | 14 | TRBV20-1
TGTGCCAGCAGAGGCGTTTGGCAGACCCAGTACTTC | CASRGVWQTQYF | few | TRBJ2-5 | . | 12 | TRBV28
TGTGCCAGCAGCTTGTCCACCGGGAAAGAAAAACTGTTTTTT | CASSLSTGKEKLFF | . | TRBJ1-4 | . | 14 | TRBV7-9
TGCGCCAGCAAATGGGGTAGGGCGGACTCCTACGAGCAGTACTTC | CASKWGRADSYEQYF | few | TRBJ2-7 | . | 15 | TRBV5-1
TGTGCCAGCAGCCAAGGACTAGCGGGAGTATATACGCAGTATTTT | CASSQGLAGVYTQYF | . | TRBJ2-3 | TRBD2 | 15 | TRBV3-1
TGTGCCACCAGCGGTAGACTAGCGGGAATTGGCTACGAGCAGTACTTC | CATSGRLAGIGYEQYF | . | TRBJ2-7 | TRBD2 | 16 | TRBV15
TGTGCCAGCAGACTCACCCGGGGGCTTTCCACAGATACGCAGTATTTT | CASRLTRGLSTDTQYF | few | TRBJ2-3 | . | 16 | TRBV12-3/TRBV12-4